This T cell receptor beta chain was documented in a study of cytomegalovirus exposure and HLA in healthy donors. For the study at large: Sequencing of 150 million to 200 million T cells in an earlier analysis found 100 million to 140 million unique TCR beta sequences. General study findings and limits: Reportedly, diagnosis of cytomegalovirus status by the classifier showed high specificity and sensitivity. In an earlier analysis, in some 600 donors, most V segments appeared productive either ~87% or ~30% of the time.

V lost 0 bases, J lost 2 bases, and 3 bases stayed unmatched. This CDR3 contains 16 residues. Germline V gives CDR1 MNHNY, CDR2 SVGAGI (reference sequence). Healthy people donating bone marrow made up the donors. Points on this clone: Its antigen is not identified.

Primers included in the PCR were 60 Vbeta and 13 Jbeta primers. The repertoire was sequenced with immunoSEQ multiplex PCR; TCRdb's copy has only in-frame clones and lacks some. The table lists approximately 110,000 clones, about four fifths of them singletons. The TCR was taken from a man aged 35 to 55 in good health and CMV-seronegative. The sequencing sample was made of PBMCs. The chain recombines TRBV6-6 with TRBJ2-1; 8 bases are shared with TRBD2. In nucleotides, the CDR3 is TGTGCCAGCAGTTACTCAGCGGGGGAGACCTACAATGAGCAGTTCTTC. Its translation is CASSYSAGETYNEQFF.